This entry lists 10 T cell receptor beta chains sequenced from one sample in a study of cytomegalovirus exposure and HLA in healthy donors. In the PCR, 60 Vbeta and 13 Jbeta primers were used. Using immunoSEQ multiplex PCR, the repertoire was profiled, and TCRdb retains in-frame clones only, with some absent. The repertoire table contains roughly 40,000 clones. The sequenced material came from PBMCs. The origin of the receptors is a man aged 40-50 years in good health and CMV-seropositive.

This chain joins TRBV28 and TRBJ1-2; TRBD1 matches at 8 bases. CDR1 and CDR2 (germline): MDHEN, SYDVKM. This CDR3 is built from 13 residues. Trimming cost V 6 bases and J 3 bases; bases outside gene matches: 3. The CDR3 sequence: CASRTGVYYGYTF. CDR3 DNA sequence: TGTGCCAGCAGGACAGGGGTTTACTATGGCTACACCTTC.

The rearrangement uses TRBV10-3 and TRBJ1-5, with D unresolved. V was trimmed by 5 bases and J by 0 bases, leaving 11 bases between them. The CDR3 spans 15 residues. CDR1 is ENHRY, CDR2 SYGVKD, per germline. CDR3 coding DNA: TGTGCCATCAGTCCAGGTGATTATAGCAATCAGCCCCAGCATTTT. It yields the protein CAISPGDYSNQPQHF.

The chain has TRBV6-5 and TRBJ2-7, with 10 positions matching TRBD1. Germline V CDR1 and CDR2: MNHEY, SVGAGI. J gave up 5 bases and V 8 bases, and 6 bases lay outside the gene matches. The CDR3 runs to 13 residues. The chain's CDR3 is CASLGTGADEQYF. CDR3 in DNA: TGTGCCAGCCTGGGGACAGGGGCCGACGAGCAGTACTTC.

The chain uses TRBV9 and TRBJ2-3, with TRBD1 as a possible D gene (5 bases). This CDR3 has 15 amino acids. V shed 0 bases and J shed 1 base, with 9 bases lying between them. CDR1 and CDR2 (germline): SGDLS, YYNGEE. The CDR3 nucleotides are TGTGCCAGCAGCGTAGGTGGCAGGGGCACAGATACGCAGTATTTT. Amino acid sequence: CASSVGGRGTDTQYF.

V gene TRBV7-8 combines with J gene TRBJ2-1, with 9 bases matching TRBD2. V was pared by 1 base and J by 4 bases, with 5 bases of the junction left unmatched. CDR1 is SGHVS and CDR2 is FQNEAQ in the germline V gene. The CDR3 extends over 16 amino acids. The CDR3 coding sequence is TGTGCCAGCAGCTTAGTACTAGCGGGTTATTACAATGAGCAGTTCTTC. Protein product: CASSLVLAGYYNEQFF.

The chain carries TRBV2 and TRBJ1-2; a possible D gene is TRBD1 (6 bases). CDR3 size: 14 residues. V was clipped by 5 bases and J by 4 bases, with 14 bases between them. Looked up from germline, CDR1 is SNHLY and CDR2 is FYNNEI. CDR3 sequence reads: CASSPGGAPYGYTF. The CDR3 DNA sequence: TGTGCCAGCAGTCCTGGGGGGGCCCCCTATGGCTACACCTTC.

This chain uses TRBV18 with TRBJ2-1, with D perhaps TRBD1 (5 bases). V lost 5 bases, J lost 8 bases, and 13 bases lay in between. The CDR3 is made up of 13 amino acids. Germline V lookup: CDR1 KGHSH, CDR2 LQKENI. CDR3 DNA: TGTGCCAGCTCAGCAGGGAAGATTGATGAGCAGTTCTTC. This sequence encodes CASSAGKIDEQFF.

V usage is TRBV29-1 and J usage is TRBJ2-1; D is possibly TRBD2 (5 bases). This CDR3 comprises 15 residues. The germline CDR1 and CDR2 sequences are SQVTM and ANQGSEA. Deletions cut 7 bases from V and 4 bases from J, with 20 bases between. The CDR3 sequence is CSAGSTRLGYNEQFF. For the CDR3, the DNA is TGCAGCGCAGGATCCACTAGGCTGGGTTACAATGAGCAGTTCTTC.

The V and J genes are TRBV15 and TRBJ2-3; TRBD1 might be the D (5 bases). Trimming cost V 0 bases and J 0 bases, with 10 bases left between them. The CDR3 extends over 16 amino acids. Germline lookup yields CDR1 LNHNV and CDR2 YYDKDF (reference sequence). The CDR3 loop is CATSRDQGASTDTQYF. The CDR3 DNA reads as TGTGCCACCAGCAGAGATCAGGGCGCTAGCACAGATACGCAGTATTTT.

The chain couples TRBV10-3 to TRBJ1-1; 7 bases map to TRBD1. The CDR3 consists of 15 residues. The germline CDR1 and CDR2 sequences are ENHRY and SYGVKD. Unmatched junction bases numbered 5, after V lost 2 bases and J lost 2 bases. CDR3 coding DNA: TGTGCCATCAGTGAGGCGGACAGGTCTAACACTGAAGCTTTCTTT. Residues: CAISEADRSNTEAFF.